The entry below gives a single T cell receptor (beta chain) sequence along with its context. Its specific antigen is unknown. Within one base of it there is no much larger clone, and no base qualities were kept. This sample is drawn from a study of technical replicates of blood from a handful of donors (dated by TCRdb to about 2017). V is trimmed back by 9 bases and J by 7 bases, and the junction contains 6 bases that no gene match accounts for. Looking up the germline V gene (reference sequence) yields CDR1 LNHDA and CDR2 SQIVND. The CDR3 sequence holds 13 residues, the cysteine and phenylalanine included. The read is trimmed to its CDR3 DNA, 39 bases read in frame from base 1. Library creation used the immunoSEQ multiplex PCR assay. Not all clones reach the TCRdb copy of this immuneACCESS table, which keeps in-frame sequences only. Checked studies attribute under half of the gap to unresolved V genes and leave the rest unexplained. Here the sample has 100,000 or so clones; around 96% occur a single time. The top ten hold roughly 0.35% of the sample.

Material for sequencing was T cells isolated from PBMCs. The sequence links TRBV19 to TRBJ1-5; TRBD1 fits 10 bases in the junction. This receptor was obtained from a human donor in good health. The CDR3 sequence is CARPGQGTQPQHF. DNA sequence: TGTGCCAGACCGGGACAGGGGACCCAGCCCCAGCATTTT.